The 15 T cell receptor beta chains presented below share a single source sample, sequenced in a study of blood T cell repertoires in COVID-19. Produced via immunoSEQ multiplex PCR; TCRdb's table is partial and in-frame only. The sample yields roughly 200,000 clones, 75% to 85% seen once. Specimen: peripheral blood. The receptors here all came from a woman aged 25 to 39 with COVID-19, enrolled during active disease.

The chain carries TRBV5-1 and TRBJ2-2; TRBD1 matches at 7 bases. The germline CDR1 and CDR2 sequences are SGHRS and YFSETQ. The CDR3 is 14 residues long. Trimming cost V 6 bases and J 7 bases; bases outside gene matches: 9. Written as DNA, the CDR3 is TGCGCCAGCACGGACAGGACCAAAGGCGGGGAGCTGTTTTTT. It yields the protein CASTDRTKGGELFF.

The V and J genes are TRBV6-8 and TRBJ2-7; 10 positions match TRBD2. The germline V gene encodes CDR1 MNHGY and CDR2 SAAAGT. This CDR3 has 17 residues. The V segment lost 2 bases and the J segment 1 base; nucleotides outside the gene matches: 8. Here the CDR3 DNA reads TGTGCCAGCAGTTACCCGGGTTCTAGCGGGAGTTCCTACGAGCAGTACTTC. Translation: CASSYPGSSGSSYEQYF.

This clone was seen only a few times. V and J are TRBV13 and TRBJ2-3, with D possibly TRBD2 on 5 matching bases. V was shortened by 2 bases and J by 0 bases, with 9 bases between the two germline ends. The CDR3 contains 15 residues. Germline V gives CDR1 PRHDT, CDR2 FYEKMQ (reference sequence). CDR3 residues: CASSLTSGSTDTQYF. CDR3 in DNA: TGTGCCAGCAGCTTAACCAGCGGTAGCACAGATACGCAGTATTTT.

This clone was counted a few times. The chain carries TRBV7-9 and TRBJ2-7; D uncertain. Germline assignment: CDR1 SEHNR and CDR2 FQNEAQ (reference sequence). The CDR3 is 13 residues long. V lost 2 bases, J lost 12 bases, and 17 bases lay in between. CDR3 sequence reads: CASSLSLETLPYF. The CDR3, as DNA: TGTGCCAGCAGCTTATCTTTGGAGACCCTCCCGTACTTC.

The chain employs TRBV5-4 and TRBJ1-2; 8 nucleotides align to TRBD1. The CDR3 covers 14 residues. V dropped 3 bases and J dropped 8; count of bases not matched to a gene: 9. Germline assignment: CDR1 SGHNT and CDR2 YYREEE (reference sequence). CDR3 DNA: TGTGCCAGCAGCTCGGGGGGACAGGCTTCGGGCTACACCTTC. It codes for CASSSGGQASGYTF. Variable domain in full (rest from reference TRBV5-4 and TRBJ1-2): ETGVTQSPTHLIKTRGQQVTLRCSSQSGHNTVSWYQQALGQGPQFIFQYYREEENGRGNFPPRFSGLQFPNYSSELNVNALELDDSALYLCASSSGGQASGYTFGSGTRLTVV.

The chain uses TRBV30 and TRBJ2-5; possibly TRBD1 for D (6 bases). This CDR3 comprises 15 residues. Trimming took 4 bases from V and 1 from J, leaving 16 bases between them. In germline, CDR1 is GTSNPN, CDR2 SVGIG (reference sequence). The CDR3 sequence is CAWTPEVGAQETQYF. As DNA, the CDR3 is TGTGCCTGGACCCCCGAGGTGGGGGCCCAAGAGACCCAGTACTTC. The full variable domain, with the rest looked up from reference TRBV30 and TRBJ2-5, is SQTIHQWPATLVQPVGSPLSLECTVEGTSNPNLYWYRQAAGRGLQLLFYSVGIGQISSEVPQNLSASRPQDRQFILSSKKLLLSDSGFYLCAWTPEVGAQETQYFGPGTRLLVL.

The V call is TRBV29-1, the J call TRBJ2-1, with 8 bases that match TRBD2. Germline V gene sequence: CDR1 SQVTM, CDR2 ANQGSEA. Trimming took 7 bases from V and 4 from J; bases not matched to a gene: 12. CDR3 length: 15 amino acids. CDR3 protein: CSALSSGSLYNEQFF. CDR3 DNA sequence: TGCAGCGCACTCAGCAGCGGGAGCCTTTACAATGAGCAGTTCTTC.

The chain employs TRBV6-6 and TRBJ2-6, with D unresolved. The V end lost 6 bases, the J end lost 0 bases, and 9 bases lay between the germline ends. The CDR3 is 15 amino acids. Germline lookup yields CDR1 MNHNY and CDR2 SVGAGI (reference sequence). Here the CDR3 DNA reads TGTGCCAGCAGCCCGAAGAGCTCTGGGGCCAACGTCCTGACTTTC. This codes for CASSPKSSGANVLTF.

The chain couples TRBV21-1 to TRBJ2-2; no DNA check was done on the table's D call, TRBD1. TRBV21-1 is a recognized pseudogene. The CDR3 contains 18 residues. The CDR3 region is CASSKNIRKTGDAGELFF. The DNA for the CDR3 is TGTGCCAGCAGCAAAAATATCCGGAAGACAGGGGATGCCGGGGAGCTGTTTTTT.

This clone was seen only a few times. The chain employs TRBV29-1 and TRBJ2-4, with a possible D match to TRBD2 (6 bases). The CDR3 has 11 residues. Per germline, CDR1 SQVTM and CDR2 ANQGSEA. V lost 3 bases to trimming and J lost 6 bases, with 6 bases between them. CDR3 nucleotides: TGCAGCGTTGACGGGGGAAACATTCAGTACTTC. Protein: CSVDGGNIQYF.

CDR3 DNA sequence: TGTGCCAGCAGCCACGGCGGATGGGAGACCCAGTACTTC. It translates to CASSHGGWETQYF. V is TRBV3-1 (or the pseudogene TRBV3-2) and J is TRBJ2-5; D is unclear. The CDR3 has 13 residues. The V gene's germline CDR1 is LGHDT and CDR2 YNNKEL (reference sequence). V was pared by 3 bases and J by 5 bases, with 10 bases between.

The V call is TRBV11-2, the J call TRBJ2-7; D is unclear. Germline V CDR1 and CDR2: SGHAT, FQNNGV. Between the trimmed V and J ends, which lost 2 bases and 0 bases, there was a span of 8 bases. CDR3 length: 14 residues. The CDR3 coding sequence is TGTGCCAGCAGCTTAAGTCCAGACTCCTACGAGCAGTACTTC. Translation gives CASSLSPDSYEQYF.

This clone has more than one count but fewer than ten. The chain links TRBV5-1 to TRBJ1-3; possibly TRBD1 for D (5 bases). Trimming took off 5 bases at V and 0 bases at J, with 6 bases between the two ends. CDR3 length: 13 residues. Germline V gene data show CDR1 as SGHRS and CDR2 as YFSETQ. The CDR3 bases are TGCGCCAGCAGTCAGGGCTCTGGAAACACCATATATTTT. It translates to CASSQGSGNTIYF.

V gene TRBV24-1 combines with J gene TRBJ1-2, with D uncertain. Germline loops: CDR1 KGHDR, CDR2 SFDVKD. The CDR3 sequence is 14 residues long. Trimming removed 4 bases from V and 2 bases from J, with 10 bases in between. The CDR3 spells CATSERGRNYGYTF. DNA for the CDR3: TGTGCCACCAGTGAGAGAGGGAGAAACTATGGCTACACCTTC.

The chain is built from TRBV19 and TRBJ1-5; TRBD1 matches at 8 bases. This CDR3 region has 16 residues. Trimming removed 5 bases from V and 1 base from J; junction bases left unmatched: 7. Germline loops: CDR1 LNHDA, CDR2 SQIVND (reference sequence). The CDR3 DNA is TGTGCCAGTAGTCAGACAGGGGACGTAAGCAATCAGCCCCAGCATTTT. Amino acids: CASSQTGDVSNQPQHF.